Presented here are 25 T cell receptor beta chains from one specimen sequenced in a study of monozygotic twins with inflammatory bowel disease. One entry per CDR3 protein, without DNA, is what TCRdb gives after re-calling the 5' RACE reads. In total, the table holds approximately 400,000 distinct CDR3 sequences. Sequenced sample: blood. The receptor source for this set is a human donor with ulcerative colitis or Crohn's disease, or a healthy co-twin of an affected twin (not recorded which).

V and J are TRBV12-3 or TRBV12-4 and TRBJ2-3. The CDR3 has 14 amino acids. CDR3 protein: CASSLDMYTDTQYF.

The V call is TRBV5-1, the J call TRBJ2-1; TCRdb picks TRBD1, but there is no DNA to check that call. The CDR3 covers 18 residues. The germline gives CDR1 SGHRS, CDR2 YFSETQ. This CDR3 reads CASSLALQARTSYNEQFF. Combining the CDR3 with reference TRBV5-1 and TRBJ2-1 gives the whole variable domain KAGVTQTPRYLIKTRGQQVTLSCSPISGHRSVSWYQQTPGQGLQFLFEYFSETQRNKGNFPGRFSGRQFSNSRSEMNVSTLELGDSALYLCASSLALQARTSYNEQFFGPGTRLTVL.

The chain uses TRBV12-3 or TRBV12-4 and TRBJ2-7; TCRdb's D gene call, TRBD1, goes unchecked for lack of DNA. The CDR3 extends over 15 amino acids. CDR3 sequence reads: CASSLGGAAPYEQYF.

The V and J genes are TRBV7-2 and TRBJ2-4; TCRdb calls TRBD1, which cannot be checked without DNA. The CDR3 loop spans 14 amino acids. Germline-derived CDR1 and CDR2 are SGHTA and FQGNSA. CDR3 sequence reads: CASSPDRGAYIQYF.

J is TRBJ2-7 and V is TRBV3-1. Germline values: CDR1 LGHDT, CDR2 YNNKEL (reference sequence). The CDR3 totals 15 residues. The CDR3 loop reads CASSQDWLLSYEQYF.

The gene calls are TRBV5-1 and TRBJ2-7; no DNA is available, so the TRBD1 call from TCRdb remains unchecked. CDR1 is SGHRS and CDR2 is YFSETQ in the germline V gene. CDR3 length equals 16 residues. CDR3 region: CASSPTGPPSSYEQYF.

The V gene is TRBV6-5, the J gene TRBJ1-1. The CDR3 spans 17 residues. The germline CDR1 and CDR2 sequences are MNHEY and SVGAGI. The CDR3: CASSPVLTNRGPLGAFF.

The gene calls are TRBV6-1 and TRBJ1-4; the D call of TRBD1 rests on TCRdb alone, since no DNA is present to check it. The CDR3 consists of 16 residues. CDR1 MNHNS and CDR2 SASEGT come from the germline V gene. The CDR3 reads CATKGMLTGLNEKLFF.

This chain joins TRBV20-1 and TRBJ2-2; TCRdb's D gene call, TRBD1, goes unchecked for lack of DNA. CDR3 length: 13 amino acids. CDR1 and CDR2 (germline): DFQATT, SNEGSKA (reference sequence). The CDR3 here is CSARQGWTGELFF.

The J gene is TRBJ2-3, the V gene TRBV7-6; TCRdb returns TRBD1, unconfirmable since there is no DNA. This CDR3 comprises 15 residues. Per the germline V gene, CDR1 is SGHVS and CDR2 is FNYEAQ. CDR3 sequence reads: CASSYGQAPENTQYF.

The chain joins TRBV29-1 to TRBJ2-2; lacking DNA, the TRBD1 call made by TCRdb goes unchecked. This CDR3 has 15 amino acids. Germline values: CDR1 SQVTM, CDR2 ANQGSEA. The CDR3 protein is CSVAQGQKNTGELFF.

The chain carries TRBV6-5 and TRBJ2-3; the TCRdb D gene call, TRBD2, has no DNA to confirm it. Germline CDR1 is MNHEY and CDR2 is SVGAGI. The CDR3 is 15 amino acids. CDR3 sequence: CASSYRRGDTDTQYF.

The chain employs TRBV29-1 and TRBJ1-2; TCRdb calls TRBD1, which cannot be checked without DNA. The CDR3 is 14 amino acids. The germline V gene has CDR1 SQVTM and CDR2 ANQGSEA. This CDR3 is CSVEDVRGSYGYTF.

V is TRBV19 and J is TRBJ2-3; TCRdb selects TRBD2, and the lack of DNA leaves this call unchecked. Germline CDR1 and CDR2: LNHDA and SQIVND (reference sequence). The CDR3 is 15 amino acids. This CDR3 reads CASSVGTSGTDTQYF.

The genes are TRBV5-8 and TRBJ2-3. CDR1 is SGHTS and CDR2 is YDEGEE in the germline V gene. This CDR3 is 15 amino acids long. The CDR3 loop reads CASSLGTISTDTQYF. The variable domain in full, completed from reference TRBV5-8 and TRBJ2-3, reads EAGVTQSPTHLIKTRGQQATLRCSPISGHTSVYWYQQALGLGLQFLLWYDEGEERNRGNFPPRFSGRQFPNYSSELNVNALELEDSALYLCASSLGTISTDTQYFGPGTRLTVL.

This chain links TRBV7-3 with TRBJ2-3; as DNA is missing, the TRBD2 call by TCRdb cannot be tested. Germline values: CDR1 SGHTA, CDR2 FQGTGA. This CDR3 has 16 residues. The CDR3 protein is CASSFLAGASTDTQYF.

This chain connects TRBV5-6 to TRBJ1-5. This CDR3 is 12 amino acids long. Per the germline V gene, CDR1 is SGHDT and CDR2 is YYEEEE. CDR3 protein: CASSFVDQPQHF.

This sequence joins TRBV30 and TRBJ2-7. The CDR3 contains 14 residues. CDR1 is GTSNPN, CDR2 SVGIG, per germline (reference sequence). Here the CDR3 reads CAWNSWLQVYEQYF.

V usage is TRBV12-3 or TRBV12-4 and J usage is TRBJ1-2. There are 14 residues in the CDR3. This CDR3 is CASSFVLANYGYTF.

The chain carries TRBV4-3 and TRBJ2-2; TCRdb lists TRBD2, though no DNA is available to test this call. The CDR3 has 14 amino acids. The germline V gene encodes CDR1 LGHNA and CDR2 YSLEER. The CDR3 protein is CASSQDPRAGELFF.

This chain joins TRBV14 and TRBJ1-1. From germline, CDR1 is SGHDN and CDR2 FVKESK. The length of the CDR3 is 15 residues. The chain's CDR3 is CASSLRAPGGPEAFF. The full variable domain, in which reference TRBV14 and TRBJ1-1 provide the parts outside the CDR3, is EAGVTQFPSHSVIEKGQTVTLRCDPISGHDNLYWYRRVMGKEIKFLLHFVKESKQDESGMPNNRFLAERTGGTYSTLKVQPAELEDSGVYFCASSLRAPGGPEAFFGQGTRLTVV.

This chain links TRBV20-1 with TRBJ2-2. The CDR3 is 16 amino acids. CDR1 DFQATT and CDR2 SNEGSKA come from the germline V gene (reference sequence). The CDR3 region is CSARIFRTGSTGELFF.

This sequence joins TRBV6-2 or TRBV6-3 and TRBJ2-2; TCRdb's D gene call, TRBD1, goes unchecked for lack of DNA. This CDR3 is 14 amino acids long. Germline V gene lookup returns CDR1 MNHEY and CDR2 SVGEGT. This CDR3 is CASSAPGSGGELFF.

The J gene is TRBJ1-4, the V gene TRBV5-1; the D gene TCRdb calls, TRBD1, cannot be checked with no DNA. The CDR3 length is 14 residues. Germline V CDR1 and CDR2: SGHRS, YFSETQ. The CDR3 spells CASSPPGLGEKLFF.

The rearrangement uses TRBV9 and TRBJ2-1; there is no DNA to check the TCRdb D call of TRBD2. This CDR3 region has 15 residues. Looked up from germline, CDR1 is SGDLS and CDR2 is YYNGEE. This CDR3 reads CASSPRWGGNPEQFF.